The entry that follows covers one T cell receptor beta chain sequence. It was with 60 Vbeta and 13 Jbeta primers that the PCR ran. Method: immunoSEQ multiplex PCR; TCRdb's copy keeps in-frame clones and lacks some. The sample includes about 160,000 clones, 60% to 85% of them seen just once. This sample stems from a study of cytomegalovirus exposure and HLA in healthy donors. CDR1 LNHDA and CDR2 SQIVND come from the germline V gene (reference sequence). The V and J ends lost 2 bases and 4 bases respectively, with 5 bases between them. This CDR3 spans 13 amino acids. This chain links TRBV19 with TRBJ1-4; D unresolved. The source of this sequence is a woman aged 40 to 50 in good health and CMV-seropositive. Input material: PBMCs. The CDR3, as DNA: TGTGCCAGTAGTATACAGATTAATGAAAAACTGTTTTTT. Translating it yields CASSIQINEKLFF.